This record looks at one T cell receptor (beta chain) sequence and its context. Its antigen is unknown. The sample comes from a study of CXCR3-negative and CXCR3-positive naive CD8 T cells. Study-wide findings and caveats: The majority of assays used fresh PBMCs, and CXCR3 expression partially decreased after cryopreservation.

The TRB cDNA libraries were prepared by 5' RACE with UMI labels. TCRdb derives one entry per CDR3 protein from the 5' RACE reads, leaving out DNA. The sample holds tens of thousands of distinct CDR3 sequences. The CDR3 length is 17 residues. Germline CDR1 and CDR2: SEHNR and FQNEAQ (reference sequence). The sequence was obtained from a human donor in good health. Some clones in this sample may be carry-over from other donors' samples. Input material: memory CD8+ T cells from blood. This chain connects TRBV7-9 to TRBJ2-7; TCRdb proposes TRBD1, but this gene call is untestable without DNA. CDR3: CASSSSNSVAGGYEQYF.